The 3 T cell receptor beta chains below come from one sample, sequenced in a study of blood T cell repertoires in COVID-19. The assay was immunoSEQ multiplex PCR, and TCRdb's table has in-frame clones only and misses some. The repertoire consists of fewer than 350,000 clones, with approximately 90% occurring once and the leading ten covering about 2%. Sequencing was performed on PBMCs or T cells enriched from blood (not recorded which). These receptors were obtained from a woman aged 40 to 50 with acute COVID-19.

V gene TRBV5-8 combines with J gene TRBJ2-1; 10 nucleotides line up with TRBD2. V was pared by 0 bases and J by 8 bases, with 2 bases of the junction left unmatched. This CDR3 has 14 amino acids. The germline CDR1 and CDR2 sequences are SGHTS and YDEGEE. The CDR3 DNA sequence: TGTGCCAGCAGCTTGGGGGGGACTAGCGATGAGCAGTTCTTC. Residues: CASSLGGTSDEQFF.

J is TRBJ1-2 and V is TRBV28; 7 positions match TRBD1. CDR1 and CDR2 (germline): MDHEN, SYDVKM. The CDR3 covers 15 residues. After removal of 5 bases from V and 4 bases from J, the junction contained 10 bases not matched to a gene. The CDR3 loop reads CASSHRTGNLYGYTF. The CDR3 DNA reads as TGTGCCAGCAGTCACCGGACAGGTAACCTCTATGGCTACACCTTC.

The J gene is TRBJ2-7, the V gene TRBV18; D is unresolved. Trimming stripped 3 bases from V and 2 bases from J, with 8 bases between. CDR3 length: 13 amino acids. Germline V CDR1 and CDR2: KGHSH, LQKENI. The CDR3 reads CASSPPSTYEQYF. CDR3 bases: TGTGCCAGCTCACCGCCTAGTACCTACGAGCAGTACTTC.